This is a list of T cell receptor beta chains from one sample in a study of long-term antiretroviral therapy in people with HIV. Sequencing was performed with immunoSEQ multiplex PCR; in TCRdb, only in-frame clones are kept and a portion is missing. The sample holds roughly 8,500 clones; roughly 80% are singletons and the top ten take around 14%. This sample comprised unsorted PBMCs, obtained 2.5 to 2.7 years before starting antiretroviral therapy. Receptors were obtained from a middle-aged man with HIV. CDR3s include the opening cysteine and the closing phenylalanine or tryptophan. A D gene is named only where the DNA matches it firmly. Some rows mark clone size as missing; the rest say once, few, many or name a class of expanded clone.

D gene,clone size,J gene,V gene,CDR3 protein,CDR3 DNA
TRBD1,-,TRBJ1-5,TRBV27,CASSLSNLRGTAHYSNQPQHF,TGTGCCAGCAGTTTATCAAACCTTCGGGGGACAGCCCATTATAGCAATCAGCCCCAGCATTTT
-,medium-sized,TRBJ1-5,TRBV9,CASSPSSGEGQPQHF,TGTGCCAGCAGCCCTAGCTCAGGGGAAGGGCAGCCCCAGCATTTT
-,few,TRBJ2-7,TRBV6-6,CASSYDGPISSYEQYF,TGTGCCAGCAGTTACGACGGGCCCATCAGCTCCTACGAGCAGTACTTC
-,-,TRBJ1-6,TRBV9,CASSVGDHSPLHF,TGTGCCAGCAGCGTAGGCGATCATTCACCCCTCCACTTT
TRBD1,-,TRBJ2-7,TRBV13,CASSPRQGRGEQYF,TGTGCCAGCAGCCCCAGACAGGGTAGGGGCGAGCAGTACTTC
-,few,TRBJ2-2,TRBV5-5,CASSFEGVNTGELFF,TGTGCCAGCAGCTTCGAGGGGGTGAACACCGGGGAGCTGTTTTTT
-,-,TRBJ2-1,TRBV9,CASSVSGGNNNEQFF,TGTGCCAGCAGCGTTTCCGGGGGCAACAACAATGAGCAGTTCTTC
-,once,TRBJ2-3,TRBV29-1,CSVPWGAMRADTQYF,TGCAGCGTCCCCTGGGGGGCGATGAGAGCAGATACGCAGTATTTT
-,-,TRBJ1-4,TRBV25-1,CASGGSIGEKLFF,TGTGCCAGCGGGGGGAGCATAGGGGAAAAACTGTTTTTT
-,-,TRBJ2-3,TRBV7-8,CASSLEQNTQYF,TGTGCCAGCAGCTTAGAACAGAATACGCAGTATTTT
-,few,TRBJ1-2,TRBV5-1,CASSLFGDYGYTF,TGCGCCAGCAGCTTGTTCGGGGACTATGGCTACACCTTC
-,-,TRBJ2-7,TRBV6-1,CASSEVPKYEQYF,TGTGCCAGCAGTGAAGTCCCCAAGTACGAGCAGTACTTC
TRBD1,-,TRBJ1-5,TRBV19,CASSTDRGTNQPQHF,TGTGCCAGTAGTACGGACAGGGGCACGAATCAGCCCCAGCATTTT
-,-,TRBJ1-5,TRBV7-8,CASSSRDDQPQHF,TGTGCCAGCAGCTCACGGGACGATCAGCCCCAGCATTTT
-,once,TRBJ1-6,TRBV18,CASSPLAYNNSPLHF,TGTGCCAGCTCACCTCTTGCATACAATAATTCACCCCTCCACTTT
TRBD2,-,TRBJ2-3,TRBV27,CASSLSRDPEGLAGGVSTDTQYF,TGTGCCAGCAGTTTATCAAGGGATCCGGAAGGACTAGCGGGGGGAGTGAGCACAGATACGCAGTATTTT